The text below deals with one T cell receptor beta chain. Only in-frame clones appear in the TCRdb table, and some are missing; sequencing was by immunoSEQ multiplex PCR. The data contain roughly 1.4 million clones, 98% of them seen just once; the ten biggest clones take up around 0.38%. The data are from a study of shared clonotypes between healthy human individuals. This CDR3 has 16 amino acids. The V and J ends lost 5 bases and 3 bases, in that order; junction bases with no gene match: 8. Germline loops: CDR1 SEHNR, CDR2 FQNEAQ (reference sequence). Sequencing was done on a sample of naive CD4+ T cells sorted from blood. As to subset: CD45RA+ positively selected. The J gene is TRBJ1-4, the V gene TRBV7-9; 8 bases match TRBD1. The clonotype comes from a man younger than 40 in good health. DNA for the CDR3: TGTGCCAGCAGCCACGGACAGGGCGGATCTAATGAAAAACTGTTTTTT. Its protein product is CASSHGQGGSNEKLFF.